Included here is one T cell receptor (beta chain) sequence, with context. Per the original data handling: Estimation of nucleated cell counts relied on the amplification of reference gene primers. Only in-frame clones appear in the TCRdb table, and some are missing; sequencing was by immunoSEQ multiplex PCR. V and J calls and clone size are as listed in that table; D and trimming were resolved from the DNA. The sample lists a few hundred thousand clones; about 87% were seen once. The sample comes from a study of blood T cell repertoires in COVID-19. Study as a whole: Samples representing acute and convalescent COVID-19 were sourced from the United States, Italy and Spain. From T cells, B-cell-depleted T cells, or PBMCs came the material, which was cDNA or gDNA.

CDR1 and CDR2 (germline): GTSNPN, SVGIG (reference sequence). The ends were cut back, 3 bases at V and 7 bases at J, with 10 bases in the middle. This CDR3 spans 12 amino acids. This chain uses TRBV30 with TRBJ2-1, with unresolved D. The receptor comes from a human donor in a cohort sampled during active COVID-19. Sequencing used peripheral blood. In DNA, the CDR3 is TGTGCCTGGAGCTCCGACGGGAATGAGCAGTTCTTC. As protein: CAWSSDGNEQFF.